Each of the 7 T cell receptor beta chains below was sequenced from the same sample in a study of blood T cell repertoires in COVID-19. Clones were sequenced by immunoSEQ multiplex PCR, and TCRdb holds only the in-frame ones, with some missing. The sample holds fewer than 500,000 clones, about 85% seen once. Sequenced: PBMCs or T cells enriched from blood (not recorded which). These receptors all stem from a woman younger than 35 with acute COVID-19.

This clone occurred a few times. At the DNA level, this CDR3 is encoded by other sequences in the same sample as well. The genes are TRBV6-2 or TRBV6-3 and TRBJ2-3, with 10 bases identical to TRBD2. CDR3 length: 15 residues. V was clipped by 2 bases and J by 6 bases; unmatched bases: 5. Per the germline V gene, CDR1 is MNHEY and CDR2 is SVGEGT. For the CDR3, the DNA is TGTGCCAGCAGTTACGGGCTAGCGGGGGTTGATACGCAGTATTTT. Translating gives CASSYGLAGVDTQYF.

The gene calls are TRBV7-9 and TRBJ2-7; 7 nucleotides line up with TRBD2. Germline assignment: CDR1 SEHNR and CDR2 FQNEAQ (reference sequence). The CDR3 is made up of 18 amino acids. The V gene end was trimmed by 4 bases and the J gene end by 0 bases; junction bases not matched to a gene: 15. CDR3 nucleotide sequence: TGTGCCAGCAGCTCCAATGCGGGAGCGGGTCGCGGCTCCTACGAGCAGTACTTC. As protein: CASSSNAGAGRGSYEQYF.

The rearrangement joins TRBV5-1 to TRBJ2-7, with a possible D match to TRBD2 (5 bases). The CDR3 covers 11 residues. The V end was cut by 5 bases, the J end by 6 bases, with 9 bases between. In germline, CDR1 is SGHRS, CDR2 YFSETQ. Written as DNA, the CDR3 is TGCGCCAGCAGACTAGACTCCGAGCAGTACTTC. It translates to CASRLDSEQYF.

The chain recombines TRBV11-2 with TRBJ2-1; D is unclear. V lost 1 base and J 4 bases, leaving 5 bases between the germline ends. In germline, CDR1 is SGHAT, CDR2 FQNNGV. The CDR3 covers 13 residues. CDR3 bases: TGTGCCAGCAGCTTAGGGCCGTACAATGAGCAGTTCTTC. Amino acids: CASSLGPYNEQFF. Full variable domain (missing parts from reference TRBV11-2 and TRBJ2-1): EAGVAQSPRYKIIEKRQSVAFWCNPISGHATLYWYQQILGQGPKLLIQFQNNGVVDDSQLPKDRFSAERLKGVDSTLKIQPAKLEDSAVYLCASSLGPYNEQFFGPGTRLTVL.

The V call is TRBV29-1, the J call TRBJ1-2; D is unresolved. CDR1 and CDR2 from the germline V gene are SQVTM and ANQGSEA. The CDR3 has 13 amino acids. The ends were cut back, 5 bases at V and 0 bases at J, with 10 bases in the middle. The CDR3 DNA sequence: TGCAGCGTTAAGTCACAGTCTAACTATGGCTACACCTTC. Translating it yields CSVKSQSNYGYTF.

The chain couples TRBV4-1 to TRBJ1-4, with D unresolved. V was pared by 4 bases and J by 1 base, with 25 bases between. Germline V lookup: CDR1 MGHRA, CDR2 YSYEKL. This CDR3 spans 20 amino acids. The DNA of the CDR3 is TGCGCCAGCAGCCCCGAGGGAAAGACTCTCGGCCTGGGAACTAATGAAAAACTGTTTTTT. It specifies CASSPEGKTLGLGTNEKLFF.

The CDR3 sequence: CAISEGPGLGNQPQHF. The CDR3 DNA reads as TGTGCCATCAGTGAGGGCCCAGGGCTCGGCAATCAGCCCCAGCATTTT. V and J are TRBV10-3 and TRBJ1-5; D possibly corresponds to TRBD1 (5 bases). Germline-derived CDR1 and CDR2 are ENHRY and SYGVKD. V was clipped by 2 bases and J by 2 bases, with 13 bases between them. The CDR3 contains 16 residues.